Sequencing of this T cell receptor (beta chain) was carried out in a study of cytomegalovirus exposure and HLA in healthy donors. Study-wide results and caveats: Later analysis identified several of the most significant clusters that appeared linked to common viral pathogens.

The study ran its PCR with 60 Vbeta and 13 Jbeta primers. Libraries were prepared by immunoSEQ multiplex PCR; TCRdb keeps only in-frame clonotypes and omits some of them. The profile shows some 120,000 clones, about 81% of them singletons. V lost 4 bases and J lost 6, with 17 bases in between. The CDR3 length is 15 residues. With respect to this clone: The antigen remains undetermined.

The chain uses TRBV5-3 and TRBJ2-1, with TRBD1 as a possible D gene (6 bases). TRBV5-3 is an ORF for which the function is uncertain. This TCR came from a woman aged 40-49 years in good health and CMV-seropositive. The sequenced sample was PBMCs. CDR3 in amino acids: CARSIHRERGNEQFF. CDR3 in DNA: TGTGCCAGAAGCATACACAGGGAGAGGGGCAATGAGCAGTTCTTC.